One sample yielded the 25 T cell receptor beta chains listed below, sequenced in a study of CD8+CD57+ T cells in acquired aplastic anemia. Genomic DNA acted as the template from which TCR beta VDJ combination and CDR3 sequence profiling were carried out. MiXCR, applied by TCRdb to the reads, yields one record per CDR3 protein. The data contain about 470,000 distinct CDR3 sequences, more than 25% of them singletons. Before being chosen for sequencing, patients had shown CD8+CD57+ cell expansion by flow cytometry. Input material: sorted CD4+, CD8+, or CD8+CD57+ T cells (not recorded which) from PBMCs. Every receptor here comes from a human donor with aplastic anemia.

There are many counts of this clonotype. V and J are TRBV2 and TRBJ1-2; the match to TRBD1 covers 8 bases. V shed 10 bases, J shed 6 bases, and the junction held 13 bases outside the gene matches. The CDR3 spans 14 residues. CDR1 SNHLY and CDR2 FYNNEI come from the germline V gene. The CDR3 DNA is TGTGCCACCACCGGAAAGACAGGGGCTCATGGCTACACCTTC. Amino acids: CATTGKTGAHGYTF.

This clonotype was observed many times. The V and J genes are TRBV19 and TRBJ2-3, with D perhaps TRBD1 (6 bases). Deletions cut 9 bases from V and 2 bases from J, with 12 bases between. This CDR3 is 13 amino acids long. The V gene's germline CDR1 is LNHDA and CDR2 SQIVND (reference sequence). The CDR3 bases are TGTGCCAGCAGACAGGAGTACACAGATACGCAGTATTTT. Protein: CASRQEYTDTQYF. The full variable domain, with the rest looked up from reference TRBV19 and TRBJ2-3, is DGGITQSPKYLFRKEGQNVTLSCEQNLNHDAMYWYRQDPGQGLRLIYYSQIVNDFQKGDIAEGYSVSREKKESFPLTVTSAQKNPTAFYLCASRQEYTDTQYFGPGTRLTVL.

The rearrangement uses TRBV2 and TRBJ2-5, with TRBD2 identical over 7 bases. The germline gives CDR1 SNHLY, CDR2 FYNNEI. The CDR3 consists of 14 residues. The J segment lost 4 bases and the V segment lost 0 bases, leaving 2 bases of the junction unmatched. In DNA form, the CDR3 reads TGTGCCAGCAGTGAAGCGGCTAGCGGAGAGACCCAGTACTTC. Protein product: CASSEAASGETQYF.

This CDR3 is CSALPGLSSSQFF. The DNA of the CDR3 is TGCAGTGCTTTACCGGGACTATCGAGTTCTCAGTTCTTC. The chain couples TRBV20-1 to TRBJ2-1; 7 bases line up with TRBD2. V trimming: 5 bases; J trimming: 13 bases; junction bases outside the gene matches: 14. Germline V lookup: CDR1 DFQATT, CDR2 SNEGSKA (reference sequence). The CDR3 consists of 13 residues.

V and J are TRBV30 and TRBJ1-2; the match to TRBD1 covers 7 bases. Germline V gene sequence: CDR1 GTSNPN, CDR2 SVGIG (reference sequence). The J segment lost 8 bases and the V segment lost 5 bases, leaving 2 bases of the junction unmatched. This CDR3 has 10 residues. The CDR3 spells CAWGGGGYTF. CDR3 bases: TGTGCCTGGGGAGGGGGCGGCTACACCTTC.

This chain uses TRBV30 with TRBJ2-4; 9 positions match TRBD1. V lost 8 bases, J lost 8 bases, and 10 bases stayed unmatched. CDR1 and CDR2 (germline): GTSNPN, SVGIG (reference sequence). There are 13 residues in the CDR3. The CDR3 spells CAATGGGTDIQYF. CDR3 in DNA: TGTGCCGCAACAGGGGGCGGTACGGACATTCAGTACTTC.

This clonotype has more than one count but fewer than ten. The chain uses TRBV3-1 and TRBJ1-3; the D is unclear. The CDR3 is 14 amino acids. The germline CDR1 and CDR2 sequences are LGHDT and YNNKEL (reference sequence). V shed 1 base and J shed 4 bases, with 8 bases lying between them. DNA for the CDR3: TGTGCCAGCAGCCAAGCAACTCACGGAAACACCATATATTTT. It yields the protein CASSQATHGNTIYF.

This chain links TRBV19 with TRBJ2-1; 10 bases line up with TRBD2. This CDR3 is built from 17 residues. Losses at the gene ends were 7 bases for V and 6 bases for J; bases not matched to a gene: 15. Looked up from germline, CDR1 is LNHDA and CDR2 is SQIVND (reference sequence). The CDR3 DNA is TGTGCCAGTATGGTTGGGTGGGGACTAGCGCCCTTCAATGAGCAGTTCTTC. Protein: CASMVGWGLAPFNEQFF.

The V call is TRBV4-3, the J call TRBJ1-5; D uncertain. Trimming removed 0 bases at V and 5 bases at J, with 11 bases between. Germline V CDR1 and CDR2: LGHNA, YSLEER. The CDR3 runs to 15 residues. The CDR3 bases are TGCGCCAGCAGCCAAGACTTGTTCGGGGATCAGCCCCAGCATTTT. Translation gives CASSQDLFGDQPQHF.

Many counts were recorded for this clonotype. V usage is TRBV2 and J usage is TRBJ1-1, with D hard to call. The CDR3 extends over 12 amino acids. Germline V gives CDR1 SNHLY, CDR2 FYNNEI. V lost 2 bases to trimming and J lost 4 bases, with 5 bases between them. Here the CDR3 reads CASSEMGTEAFF. The CDR3 bases are TGTGCCAGCAGTGAAATGGGCACTGAAGCTTTCTTT.

In the case of this clonotype: This may come from a read error, since a much larger clone is one base off. This chain connects TRBV7-8 to TRBJ1-1, with unresolved D. This CDR3 has 13 amino acids. Germline CDR1 reads SGHVS; CDR2 reads FQNEAQ. Trimming shortened V by 7 bases and J by 7 bases, and 16 bases separated the two germline ends. CDR3 nucleotides: TGTGCCAGCAACGTAGAGCACGGCAGTGAAGCTTTCTTT. It is translated as CASNVEHGSEAFF.

This clonotype was seen many times. The V gene is TRBV20-1, the J gene TRBJ2-7, with TRBD2 matching over 7 bases. Germline-derived CDR1 and CDR2 are DFQATT and SNEGSKA (reference sequence). J lost 2 bases, V lost 1 base, and 5 bases had no gene match. The CDR3 has 14 residues. CDR3 nucleotides: TGCAGTGCTAGAGGCGGACTAGGAGCCTACGAGCAGTACTTC. Its translation is CSARGGLGAYEQYF.

The V and J genes are TRBV9 and TRBJ2-2, with D unclear. The V gene lost 2 bases and the J gene lost 3 bases, with 8 bases spanning the gap. From germline, CDR1 is SGDLS and CDR2 YYNGEE. This CDR3 is built from 14 residues. CDR3 loop: CASSVGRYTGELFF. The CDR3 DNA reads as TGTGCCAGCAGCGTTGGAAGATACACCGGGGAGCTGTTTTTT.

A note on this clonotype: This clone may be a read error of a much larger clone one base away. The V gene is TRBV20-1, the J gene TRBJ2-7, with D possibly being TRBD1 or TRBD2 (6 bases each). The germline gives CDR1 DFQATT, CDR2 SNEGSKA (reference sequence). This CDR3 region has 13 residues. CDR3 nucleotide sequence: TGCGGTGCTAGGGGGACTGGATCCTACGAGCAGTACTTC. Translated: CGARGTGSYEQYF.

A remark on this clonotype: The junction differs from germline at one of its ends, possibly a read error. The chain is built from TRBV10-3 and TRBJ1-4; possible D gene TRBD1, 5 bases. There are 16 residues in the CDR3. The germline gives CDR1 ENHRY, CDR2 SYGVKD. CDR3 amino acids: CASSEAQGPLNEKLFF. As DNA, the CDR3 is TGTGCCAGCAGTGAAGCGCAGGGACCACTTAATGAAAAACTGTTTTTT.

This clonotype was found once. The chain carries TRBV5-6 and TRBJ2-1; D gene ambiguous. Germline values: CDR1 SGHDT, CDR2 YYEEEE. V shed 0 bases and J shed 2 bases, with 9 bases lying between them. This CDR3 spans 15 amino acids. The CDR3 DNA follows: TGTGCCAGCAGCTTGGGCAGGAGCGCCTACAATGAGCAGTTCTTC. Its protein product is CASSLGRSAYNEQFF.

The V gene is TRBV24-1, the J gene TRBJ2-7; 11 bases line up with TRBD2. Germline values: CDR1 KGHDR, CDR2 SFDVKD. Germline trimming cut 5 bases from V and 0 bases from J; bases unmatched to any gene: 8. The CDR3 has 17 residues. CDR3 bases: TGTGCCACCAGTGCTCGCTTTAGCGGGAGGGTCTCCTACGAGCAGTACTTC. This codes for CATSARFSGRVSYEQYF.

Ten or more counts support this clonotype. The rearrangement joins TRBV19 to TRBJ1-3; 8 bases align to TRBD1. Germline CDR1 reads LNHDA; CDR2 reads SQIVND (reference sequence). This CDR3 contains 16 residues. The V and J ends lost 6 bases and 1 base, in that order; junction bases with no gene match: 8. The CDR3, as DNA: TGTGCCAGTAGCATACCAGGGGGCGCGTCTGGAAACACCATATATTTT. Its translation is CASSIPGGASGNTIYF.

This clonotype was observed a single time. This sequence joins TRBV5-6 and TRBJ2-7, with D perhaps matching TRBD1 (5 bases). This CDR3 is built from 16 residues. Germline V gene sequence: CDR1 SGHDT, CDR2 YYEEEE. Trimming cost V 3 bases and J 3 bases, with 19 bases left between them. The DNA for the CDR3 is TGTGCCAGCAGCTCAAAGGTCAGGGAACCCAGCTACGAGCAGTACTTC. Residues: CASSSKVREPSYEQYF.

This clonotype was seen only a few times. The chain joins TRBV20-1 to TRBJ2-5; no clear D gene. Germline lookup yields CDR1 DFQATT and CDR2 SNEGSKA (reference sequence). The CDR3 consists of 16 residues. Trimming pared 3 bases from V and 0 bases from J, leaving 17 bases between. The CDR3 region is CSARSLNQMNQETQYF. The DNA of the CDR3 is TGCAGTGCTAGGTCCCTGAACCAGATGAACCAAGAGACCCAGTACTTC.

This clonotype was recorded a few times. The V gene is TRBV30, the J gene TRBJ2-2; weak D call: TRBD2 (5 bases). V lost 0 bases, J lost 0 bases, and 5 bases lay in between. The length of the CDR3 is 14 residues. CDR1 and CDR2 from the germline V gene are GTSNPN and SVGIG (reference sequence). CDR3 residues: CAWSVLANTGELFF. CDR3 bases: TGTGCCTGGAGTGTACTAGCGAACACCGGGGAGCTGTTTTTT.

About this clonotype itself: A read error may account for a junction end that differs from germline. The rearrangement links TRBV5-4 to TRBJ1-5; no clear D gene. The CDR3 is made up of 13 amino acids. From germline, CDR1 is SGHNT and CDR2 YYREEE (reference sequence). CDR3 bases: TGTGCCAGCGGCTTGGGCCGGAATCAGCCCCAGCATTTT. Protein sequence: CASGLGRNQPQHF.

Written as DNA, the CDR3 is TGTGCCACCAGTGATCAGATGATAAACCGTTATGGCTACACCTTC. Translated, it gives CATSDQMINRYGYTF. The chain links TRBV24-1 to TRBJ1-2, with D unclear. CDR1 and CDR2 from the germline V gene are KGHDR and SFDVKD. The CDR3 sequence is 15 residues long. The V end lost 3 bases, the J end lost 5 bases, and 15 bases lay between the germline ends.

In this sample, this clonotype turned up many times. This chain links TRBV20-1 with TRBJ1-2, with a weak D call TRBD1 (6 bases). The V end was cut by 1 base, the J end by 2 bases, with 14 bases between. This CDR3 has 15 residues. Germline CDR1 and CDR2: DFQATT and SNEGSKA (reference sequence). This chain's CDR3 is CSARARGAGNYGYTF. The DNA of the CDR3 is TGCAGTGCTAGAGCCAGGGGTGCAGGGAACTATGGCTACACCTTC.

CDR3 bases: TGCGCCAGCAGATTCACAGGGAGCTCTGGGGCCAACGTCCTGACTTTC. Translated, it gives CASRFTGSSGANVLTF. The chain joins TRBV5-1 to TRBJ2-6, with D maybe TRBD1 (6 bases). The CDR3 sequence is 16 residues long. V was clipped by 5 bases and J by 0 bases, with 12 bases between them. Germline CDR1 is SGHRS and CDR2 is YFSETQ.